The sequence of this T cell receptor (beta chain) was determined in a study of cytomegalovirus exposure and HLA in healthy donors. The study, taken as a whole, reports: Only CMV serostatus was available as immune exposure information. Analysis was carried out at a later point, and it linked a missense DCLRE1C variant to TCR beta V- and J-gene trimming. Rarity held for most TCR sequences, but there were some public TCRs that occurred in many donors. Cytomegalovirus-associated status was assigned to approximately 160 TCR beta chains.

The CDR3 is made up of 15 amino acids. Germline V CDR1 and CDR2: SGHDT, YYEEEE. The V end was cut by 2 bases, the J end by 4 bases, with 12 bases between. In the case of this clone: Its antigen is still unknown.

The PCR employed 60 Vbeta primers together with 13 Jbeta primers. Data came from immunoSEQ multiplex PCR; TCRdb stores just in-frame clones and leaves some out. This sample yields 150,000 to 200,000 clones, of which about 82% are seen a single time; 6% to 9% belongs to the top ten. Sequenced sample: PBMCs. This sequence joins TRBV5-6 and TRBJ1-4; TRBD1 might be the D (5 bases). The TCR originated in a woman in her twenties or thirties in good health and CMV-seropositive. CDR3 in DNA: TGTGCCAGCAGCTTTCTATCGGGGGGTAATGAAAAACTGTTTTTT. Translation gives CASSFLSGGNEKLFF.